What follows describes a single TCR beta chain. Its cognate antigen is unknown. This record belongs to a study of CD8+ T cells in alopecia areata. Study-level information: Treated patients took oral tofacitinib at 5 to 10 mg twice daily.

V lost 5 bases, J lost 1 base, and 9 bases lay in between. The CDR3 contains 13 residues. CDR1 and CDR2 (germline): SQVTM, ANQGSEA. Described treatment: oral pan-JAK inhibitor, 5-10 mg twice daily. Those with alopecia areata gave lesional scalp punch biopsies and peripheral blood. Points from the study as a whole: Normal scalp showed lower clonality than lesional scalp, especially alopecia totalis/universalis. Any link of baseline CD8+ expansion to response, resting on one nonresponder, remains uncertain.

Following extraction, RNA underwent reverse transcription to cDNA, which served as the sequencing template. TCRdb keeps only in-frame clones here, not all; method: immunoSEQ multiplex PCR. The top ten clones hold 0.75% to 0.95% of a sample with around 300,000 clones, about 62% of them seen once. The V and J genes are TRBV29-1 and TRBJ1-5, with a weak D call TRBD1 (6 bases). The starting material was CD4+ T cells sorted from blood, obtained around week 52, from a patient treated with tofacitinib. This receptor was taken from a human donor with alopecia areata. CDR3 sequence: CSVRGQSNQPQHF. CDR3 DNA: TGCAGCGTTCGCGGACAGAGCAATCAGCCCCAGCATTTT.